What follows is one T cell receptor (beta chain) and its context. Its target is unknown. This sample is part of a study of cytotoxic CD8 clonotypes in ibrutinib-treated CLL. The wider study: After a median around 13 months on treatment (6 to 36), response samples were drawn. Samples showed on average around 260,000 productive templates and roughly 90,000 productive rearrangements.

Notes on the study in general: Public clonotypes proved infrequent, and on treatment they shrank or remained steady. At baseline, clonality was higher than in age-matched healthy donors and correlated with CD8+ counts.

The protocol was immunoSEQ multiplex PCR, while the TCRdb copy is restricted to in-frame clones and leaves out a portion. The table records tens of thousands of clones, roughly 71% of them present only once. V was pared by 4 bases and J by 0 bases, with 0 bases of the junction left unmatched. Germline values: CDR1 MDHEN, CDR2 SYDVKM. CDR3 size: 14 residues. The chain joins TRBV28 to TRBJ2-1, with 7 positions matching TRBD1. The clonotype was recovered from a human donor with chronic lymphocytic leukemia. The input for sequencing was PBMCs, taken after 12 months of ibrutinib treatment. The CDR3 DNA is TGTGCCAGCAGTTCAGGGGGCTCCTACAATGAGCAGTTCTTC. Translated: CASSSGGSYNEQFF.